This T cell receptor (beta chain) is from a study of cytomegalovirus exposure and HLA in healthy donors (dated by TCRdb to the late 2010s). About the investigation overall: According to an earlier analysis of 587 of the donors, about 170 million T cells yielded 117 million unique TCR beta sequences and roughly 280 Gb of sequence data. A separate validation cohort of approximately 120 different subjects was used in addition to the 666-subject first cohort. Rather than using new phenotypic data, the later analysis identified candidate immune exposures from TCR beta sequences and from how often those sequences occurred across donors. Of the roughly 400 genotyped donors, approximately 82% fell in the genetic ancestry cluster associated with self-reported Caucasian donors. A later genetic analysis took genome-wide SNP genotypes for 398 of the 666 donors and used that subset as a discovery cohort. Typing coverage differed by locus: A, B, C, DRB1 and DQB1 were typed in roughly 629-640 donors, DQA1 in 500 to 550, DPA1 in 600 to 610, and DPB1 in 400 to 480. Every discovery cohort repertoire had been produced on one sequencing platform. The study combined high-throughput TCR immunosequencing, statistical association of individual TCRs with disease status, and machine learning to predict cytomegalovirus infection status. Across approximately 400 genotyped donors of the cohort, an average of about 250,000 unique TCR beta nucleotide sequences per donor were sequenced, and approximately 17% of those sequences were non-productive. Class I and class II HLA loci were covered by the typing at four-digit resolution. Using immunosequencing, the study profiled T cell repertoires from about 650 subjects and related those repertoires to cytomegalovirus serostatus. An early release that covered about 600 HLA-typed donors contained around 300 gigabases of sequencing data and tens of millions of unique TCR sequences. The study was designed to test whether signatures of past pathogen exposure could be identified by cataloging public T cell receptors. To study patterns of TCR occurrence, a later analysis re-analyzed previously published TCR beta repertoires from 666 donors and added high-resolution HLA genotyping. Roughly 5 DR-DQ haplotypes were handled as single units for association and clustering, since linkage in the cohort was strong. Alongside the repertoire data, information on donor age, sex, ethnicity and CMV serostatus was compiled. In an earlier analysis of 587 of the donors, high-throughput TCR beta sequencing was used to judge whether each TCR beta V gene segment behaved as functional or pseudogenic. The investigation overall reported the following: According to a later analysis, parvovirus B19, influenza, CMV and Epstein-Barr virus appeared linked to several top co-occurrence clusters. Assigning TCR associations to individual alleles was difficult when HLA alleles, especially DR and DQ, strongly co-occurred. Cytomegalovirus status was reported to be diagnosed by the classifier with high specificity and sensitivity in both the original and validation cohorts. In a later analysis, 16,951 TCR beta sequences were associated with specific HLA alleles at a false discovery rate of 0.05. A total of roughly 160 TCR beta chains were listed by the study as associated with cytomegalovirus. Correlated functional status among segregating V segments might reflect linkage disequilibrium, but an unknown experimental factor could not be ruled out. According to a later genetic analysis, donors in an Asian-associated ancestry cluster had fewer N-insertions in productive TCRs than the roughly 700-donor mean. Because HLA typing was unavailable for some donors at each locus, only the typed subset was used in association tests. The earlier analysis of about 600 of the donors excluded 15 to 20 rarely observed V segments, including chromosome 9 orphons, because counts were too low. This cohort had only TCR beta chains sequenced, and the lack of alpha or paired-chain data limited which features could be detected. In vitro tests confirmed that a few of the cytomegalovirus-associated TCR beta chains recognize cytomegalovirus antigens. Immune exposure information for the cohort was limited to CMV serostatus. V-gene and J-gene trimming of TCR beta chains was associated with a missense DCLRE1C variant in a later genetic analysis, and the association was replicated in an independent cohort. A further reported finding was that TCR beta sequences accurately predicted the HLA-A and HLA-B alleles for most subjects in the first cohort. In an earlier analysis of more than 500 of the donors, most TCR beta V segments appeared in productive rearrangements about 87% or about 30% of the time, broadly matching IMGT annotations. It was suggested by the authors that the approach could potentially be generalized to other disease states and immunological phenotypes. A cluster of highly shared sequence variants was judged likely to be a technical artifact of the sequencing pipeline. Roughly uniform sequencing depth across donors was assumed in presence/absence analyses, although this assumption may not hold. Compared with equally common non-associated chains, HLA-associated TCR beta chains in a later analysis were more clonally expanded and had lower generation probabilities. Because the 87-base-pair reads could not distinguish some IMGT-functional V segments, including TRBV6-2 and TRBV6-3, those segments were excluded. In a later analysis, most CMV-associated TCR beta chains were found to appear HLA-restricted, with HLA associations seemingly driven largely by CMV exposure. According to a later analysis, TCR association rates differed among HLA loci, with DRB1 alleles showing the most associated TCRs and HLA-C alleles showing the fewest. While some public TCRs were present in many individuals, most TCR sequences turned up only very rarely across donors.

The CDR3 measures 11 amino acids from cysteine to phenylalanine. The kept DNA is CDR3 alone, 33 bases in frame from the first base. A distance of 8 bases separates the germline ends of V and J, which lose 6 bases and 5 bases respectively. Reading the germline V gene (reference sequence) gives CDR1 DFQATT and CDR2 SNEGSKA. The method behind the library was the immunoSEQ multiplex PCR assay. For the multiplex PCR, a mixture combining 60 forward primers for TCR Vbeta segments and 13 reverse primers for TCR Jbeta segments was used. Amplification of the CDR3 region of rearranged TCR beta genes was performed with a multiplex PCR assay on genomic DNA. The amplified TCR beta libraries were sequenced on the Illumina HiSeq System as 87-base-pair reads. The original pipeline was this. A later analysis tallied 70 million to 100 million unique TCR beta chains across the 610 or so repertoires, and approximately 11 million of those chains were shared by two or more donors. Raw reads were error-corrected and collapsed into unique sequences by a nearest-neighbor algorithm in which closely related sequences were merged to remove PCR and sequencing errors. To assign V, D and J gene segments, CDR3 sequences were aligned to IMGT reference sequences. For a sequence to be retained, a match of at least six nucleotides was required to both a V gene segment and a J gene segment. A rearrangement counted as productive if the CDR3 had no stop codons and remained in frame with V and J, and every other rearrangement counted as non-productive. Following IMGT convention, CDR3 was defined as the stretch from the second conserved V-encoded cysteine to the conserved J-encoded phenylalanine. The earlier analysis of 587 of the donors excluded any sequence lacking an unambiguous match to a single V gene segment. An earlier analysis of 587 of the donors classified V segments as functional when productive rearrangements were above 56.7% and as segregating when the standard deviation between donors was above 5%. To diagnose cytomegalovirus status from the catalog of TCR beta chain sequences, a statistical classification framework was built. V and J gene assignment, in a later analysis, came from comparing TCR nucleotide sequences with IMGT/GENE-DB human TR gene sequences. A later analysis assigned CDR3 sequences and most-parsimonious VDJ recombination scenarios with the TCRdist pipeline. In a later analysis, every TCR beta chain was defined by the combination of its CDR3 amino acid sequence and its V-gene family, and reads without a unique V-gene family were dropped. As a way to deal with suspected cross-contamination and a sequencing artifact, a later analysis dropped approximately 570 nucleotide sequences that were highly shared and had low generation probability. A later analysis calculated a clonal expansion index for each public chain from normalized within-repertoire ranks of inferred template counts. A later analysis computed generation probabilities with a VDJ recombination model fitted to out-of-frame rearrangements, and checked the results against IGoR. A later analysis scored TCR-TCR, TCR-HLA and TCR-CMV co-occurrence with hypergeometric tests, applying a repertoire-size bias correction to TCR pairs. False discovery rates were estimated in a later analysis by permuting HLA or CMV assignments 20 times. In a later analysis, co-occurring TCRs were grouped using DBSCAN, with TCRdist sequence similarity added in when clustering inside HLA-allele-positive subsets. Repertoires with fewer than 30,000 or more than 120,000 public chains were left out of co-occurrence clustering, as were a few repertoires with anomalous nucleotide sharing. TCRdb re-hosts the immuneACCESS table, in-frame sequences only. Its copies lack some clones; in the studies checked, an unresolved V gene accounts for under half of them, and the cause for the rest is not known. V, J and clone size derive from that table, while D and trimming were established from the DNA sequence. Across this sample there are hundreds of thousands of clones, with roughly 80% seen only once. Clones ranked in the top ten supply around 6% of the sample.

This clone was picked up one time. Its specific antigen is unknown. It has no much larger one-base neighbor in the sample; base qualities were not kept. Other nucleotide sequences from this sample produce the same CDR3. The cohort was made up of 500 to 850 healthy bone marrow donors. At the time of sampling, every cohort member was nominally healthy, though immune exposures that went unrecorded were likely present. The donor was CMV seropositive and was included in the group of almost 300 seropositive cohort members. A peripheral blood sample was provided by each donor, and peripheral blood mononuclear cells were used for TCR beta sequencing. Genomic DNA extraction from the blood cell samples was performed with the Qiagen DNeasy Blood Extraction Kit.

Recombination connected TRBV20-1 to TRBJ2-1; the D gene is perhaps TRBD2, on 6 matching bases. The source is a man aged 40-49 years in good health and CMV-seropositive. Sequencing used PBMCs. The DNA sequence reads TGCAGTGCAGGAGGGAACAATGAGCAGTTCTTC. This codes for CSAGGNNEQFF.